This entry lists 14 T cell receptor beta chains sequenced from one sample in a study of shared clonotypes between healthy human individuals. Profiled with immunoSEQ multiplex PCR; TCRdb holds only in-frame clones, not every one. Of about 2.1 million clones in the sample, 80% to 95% are singletons; the top ten hold about 1.7%. Terminally differentiated effector memory CD45RA+ cells were excluded from the naive CD8 cells, which were CD45RO-negative and positively selected for CCR7. The sample was naive CD8+ T cells from PBMCs. Source of these receptors: a man aged 18 to 35 in good health. Some clones in this sample may be carry-over from other donors' samples.

Only one count was recorded for this clone. The chain is built from TRBV11-2 and TRBJ2-3; the D call may be TRBD1 or TRBD2 (7 bases each). The CDR3 runs to 12 residues. Trimming removed 5 bases from V and 6 bases from J, with 9 bases in between. From germline, CDR1 is SGHAT and CDR2 FQNNGV. CDR3 coding DNA: TGTGCCAGCAGCCAGGGGGGGGATACGCAGTATTTT. Its protein is CASSQGGDTQYF.

The rearrangement links TRBV29-1 to TRBJ2-7, with 8 positions matching TRBD1. V was pared by 7 bases and J by 5 bases, with 4 bases of the junction left unmatched. The CDR3 is 11 residues long. Germline lookup yields CDR1 SQVTM and CDR2 ANQGSEA. The chain's CDR3 is CSADRDNEQYF. CDR3 coding DNA: TGCAGCGCGGACAGGGATAACGAGCAGTACTTC.

The chain uses TRBV7-3 and TRBJ2-7, with a possible D match to TRBD1 (5 bases). This CDR3 is built from 14 residues. Trimming removed 2 bases at V and 5 bases at J, with 13 bases between. Germline V gives CDR1 SGHTA, CDR2 FQGTGA. The CDR3 DNA reads as TGTGCCAGCAGCTTATTTGCAGGGATCAACGAGCAGTACTTC. Translation: CASSLFAGINEQYF.

The V gene is TRBV11-2, the J gene TRBJ2-1; TRBD2 matches at 9 bases. This CDR3 has 17 amino acids. V dropped 1 base and J dropped 4; count of bases not matched to a gene: 8. Germline loops: CDR1 SGHAT, CDR2 FQNNGV. This chain's CDR3 is CASSLGGGGRGYNEQFF. The DNA of the CDR3 is TGTGCCAGCAGCTTAGGAGGTGGCGGGAGGGGTTACAATGAGCAGTTCTTC.

This clone was detected only a few times. The chain recombines TRBV5-4 with TRBJ2-3, with unresolved D. Germline V lookup: CDR1 SGHNT, CDR2 YYREEE (reference sequence). The CDR3 extends over 13 amino acids. Trimming took off 2 bases at V and 2 bases at J, with 6 bases between the two ends. In DNA form, the CDR3 reads TGTGCCAGCAGCTTAACAGTCACAGATACGCAGTATTTT. Translating gives CASSLTVTDTQYF.

About this clone itself: The identical CDR3 is also encoded by other nucleotide sequences in the sample. The rearrangement joins TRBV9 to TRBJ2-7, with 10 bases fitting TRBD1. Germline V gene data show CDR1 as SGDLS and CDR2 as YYNGEE. The CDR3 is 15 amino acids. The ends lost 3 bases at V and 2 bases at J; junction bases unmatched: 5. The CDR3 loop is CASSEGQGVAYEQYF. The CDR3 bases are TGTGCCAGCAGCGAAGGACAGGGGGTAGCCTACGAGCAGTACTTC.

V gene TRBV7-3 combines with J gene TRBJ2-1; TRBD2 aligns across 8 bases. The germline V gene encodes CDR1 SGHTA and CDR2 FQGTGA. V lost 3 bases to trimming and J lost 0 bases; unmatched junction nucleotides: 4. The CDR3 spans 16 residues. In DNA, the CDR3 is TGTGCCAGCAGCTTTATCGGGAGGGCCTCCTACAATGAGCAGTTCTTC. It specifies CASSFIGRASYNEQFF.

The chain combines TRBV6-6 with TRBJ1-1; D uncertain. There are 13 residues in the CDR3. V dropped 0 bases and J dropped 7 bases, with 9 bases sitting between them. CDR1 is MNHNY, CDR2 SVGAGI, per germline (reference sequence). Here the CDR3 DNA reads TGTGCCAGCAGTTACTCGGTTACCGTTGAAGCTTTCTTT. This codes for CASSYSVTVEAFF.

This chain uses TRBV7-6 with TRBJ2-5; 14 bases line up with TRBD2. V was clipped by 5 bases and J by 4 bases; unmatched bases: 6. Germline CDR1 reads SGHVS; CDR2 reads FNYEAQ. This CDR3 has 16 residues. In nucleotides, the CDR3 is TGTGCCAGCAGCCCGTGGACTAGCGGGAGGACAGAGACCCAGTACTTC. Encoded protein: CASSPWTSGRTETQYF.

V is TRBV6-1 and J is TRBJ2-2, with TRBD1 identical over 9 bases. Germline values: CDR1 MNHNS, CDR2 SASEGT. This CDR3 region has 15 residues. J gave up 6 bases and V 3 bases, and 5 bases lay outside the gene matches. In DNA, the CDR3 is TGTGCCAGCAGTGAGGACAGGGGAGATTCCGGGGAGCTGTTTTTT. This sequence encodes CASSEDRGDSGELFF.

This clone showed up just a few times. This chain links TRBV19 with TRBJ2-1; 8 bases map to TRBD1. Germline-derived CDR1 and CDR2 are LNHDA and SQIVND (reference sequence). There are 17 residues in the CDR3. The V and J ends lost 4 bases and 4 bases, in that order; junction bases with no gene match: 12. As DNA, the CDR3 is TGTGCCAGTAGTACAGGGACAGGTTTTTCCTATTACAATGAGCAGTTCTTC. This codes for CASSTGTGFSYYNEQFF.

The chain couples TRBV29-1 to TRBJ2-5; D ambiguous. V lost 6 bases, J lost 7 bases, and 15 bases lay in between. Germline assignment: CDR1 SQVTM and CDR2 ANQGSEA. The CDR3 extends over 12 amino acids. The CDR3 loop reads CSVELAFGTQYF. DNA of the CDR3: TGCAGCGTGGAGTTAGCATTCGGGACCCAGTACTTC.

Only one count was recorded for this clone. The chain is built from TRBV28 and TRBJ1-1; D is possibly TRBD1 (5 bases). The CDR3 loop spans 18 amino acids. The V gene's germline CDR1 is MDHEN and CDR2 SYDVKM. Between the trimmed V and J ends, which lost 3 bases and 1 base, there was a span of 21 bases. The CDR3 nucleotides are TGTGCCAGCAGTTTCGCGTTCACGCGGGCACAGGAGAACACTGAAGCTTTCTTT. As protein: CASSFAFTRAQENTEAFF.

The J gene is TRBJ1-2, the V gene TRBV9; no clear D. The CDR3 length is 16 residues. Germline values: CDR1 SGDLS, CDR2 YYNGEE. The V and J ends lost 0 bases and 5 bases respectively, with 17 bases between them. As DNA, the CDR3 is TGTGCCAGCAGCGTAGTCAGTGCCCTGGACCCTTATGGCTACACCTTC. Translation: CASSVVSALDPYGYTF.